Shown below are 9 T cell receptor beta chains from a single sample sequenced in a study of glioma-infiltrating T cells after dendritic cell vaccination. Time point in this sample: after dendritic cell vaccination, including at tumor progression/relapse. Assay: immunoSEQ multiplex PCR; the TCRdb copy retains only in-frame clones and omits some. Among approximately 93,000 clones listed, around 85% were seen once. Source: blood, taken after dendritic cell vaccination. These receptors all come from a human donor with glioblastoma.

V and J are TRBV5-6 and TRBJ1-2; 7 bases map to TRBD1. The CDR3 has 16 residues. V lost 3 bases, J lost 1 base, and 9 bases stayed unmatched. Germline lookup yields CDR1 SGHDT and CDR2 YYEEEE. The CDR3 sequence: CASSYADRAVNYGYTF. CDR3 DNA: TGTGCCAGCAGCTATGCAGACAGGGCGGTTAACTATGGCTACACCTTC.

This sequence joins TRBV6-6 and TRBJ1-6, with a weak D call TRBD1 (6 bases). The germline CDR1 and CDR2 sequences are MNHNY and SVGAGI (reference sequence). V lost 2 bases and J lost 14, with 10 bases in between. The CDR3 is 12 amino acids. In DNA, the CDR3 is TGTGCCAGCAGTTACGATCCAGGGGCCCTCCACTTT. Translated, it gives CASSYDPGALHF.

The rearrangement uses TRBV4-1 and TRBJ2-5; 9 bases line up with TRBD2. The trim removed 3 bases at V and 5 bases at J, leaving 4 bases unmatched. The CDR3 totals 14 residues. The germline V gene has CDR1 MGHRA and CDR2 YSYEKL. The chain's CDR3 is CASSQSGGPETQYF. CDR3 sequence (DNA): TGCGCCAGCAGCCAGAGCGGGGGGCCGGAGACCCAGTACTTC.

V is TRBV11-2 and J is TRBJ2-7, with D perhaps matching TRBD2 (7 bases). V was clipped by 1 base and J by 2 bases, with 15 bases between them. The length of the CDR3 is 16 residues. Per germline, CDR1 SGHAT and CDR2 FQNNGV. The CDR3 here is CASSLVGGSGPYEQYF. The CDR3 DNA reads as TGTGCCAGCAGCTTAGTAGGGGGTAGCGGGCCCTACGAGCAGTACTTC.

CDR3 DNA sequence: TGTGCCAGCAGCTCAGTGACAGGTATCGAAAATGAGCAGTTCTTC. Translation: CASSSVTGIENEQFF. The chain joins TRBV11-2 to TRBJ2-1; possible D gene TRBD1, 6 bases. In germline, CDR1 is SGHAT, CDR2 FQNNGV. Trimming took off 4 bases at V and 7 bases at J, with 17 bases between the two ends. This CDR3 spans 15 amino acids.

The V call is TRBV11-2, the J call TRBJ2-7, with D possibly matching TRBD2 (6 bases). The CDR3 extends over 11 amino acids. The V gene's germline CDR1 is SGHAT and CDR2 FQNNGV. Trimming removed 8 bases at V and 3 bases at J, with 8 bases between. The CDR3 coding sequence is TGTGCCAGCGGAGGGTTCTACGAGCAGTACTTC. Amino acids: CASGGFYEQYF.

The chain uses TRBV30 and TRBJ1-5, with a tentative D call TRBD1 (5 bases). Germline V gene lookup returns CDR1 GTSNPN and CDR2 SVGIG (reference sequence). This CDR3 comprises 15 residues. Trimming took 3 bases from V and 9 from J, leaving 21 bases between them. CDR3 region: CAWSPGLGGKGPQHF. DNA for the CDR3: TGTGCCTGGAGCCCGGGACTTGGGGGTAAGGGGCCCCAGCATTTT.

The rearrangement joins TRBV5-6 to TRBJ2-7, with D possibly being TRBD2 (6 bases). Germline V gene sequence: CDR1 SGHDT, CDR2 YYEEEE. The germline V and J ends were trimmed by 2 bases and 4 bases, with 7 bases remaining between them. The CDR3 consists of 12 residues. Here the CDR3 reads CASSFRGYEQYF. As DNA, the CDR3 is TGTGCCAGCAGCTTCCGGGGGTACGAGCAGTACTTC. The full variable domain, completed using reference TRBV5-6 and TRBJ2-7, is DAGVTQSPTHLIKTRGQQVTLRCSPKSGHDTVSWYQQALGQGPQFIFQYYEEEERQRGNFPDRFSGHQFPNYSSELNVNALLLGDSALYLCASSFRGYEQYFGPGTRLTVT.

This sequence joins TRBV7-2 and TRBJ2-3, with a weak D call TRBD1 (6 bases). Per the germline V gene, CDR1 is SGHTA and CDR2 is FQGNSA. V gave up 5 bases and J gave up 2 bases, with 20 bases separating them. The CDR3 length is 17 residues. For the CDR3, the DNA is TGTGCCAGCAGCCGATCGACGGGACAAGGACTCACAGATACGCAGTATTTT. This sequence encodes CASSRSTGQGLTDTQYF. Full variable domain (missing parts from reference TRBV7-2 and TRBJ2-3): GAGVSQSPSNKVTEKGKDVELRCDPISGHTALYWYRQSLGQGLEFLIYFQGNSAPDKSGLPSDRFSAERTGGSVSTLTIQRTQQEDSAVYLCASSRSTGQGLTDTQYFGPGTRLTVL.